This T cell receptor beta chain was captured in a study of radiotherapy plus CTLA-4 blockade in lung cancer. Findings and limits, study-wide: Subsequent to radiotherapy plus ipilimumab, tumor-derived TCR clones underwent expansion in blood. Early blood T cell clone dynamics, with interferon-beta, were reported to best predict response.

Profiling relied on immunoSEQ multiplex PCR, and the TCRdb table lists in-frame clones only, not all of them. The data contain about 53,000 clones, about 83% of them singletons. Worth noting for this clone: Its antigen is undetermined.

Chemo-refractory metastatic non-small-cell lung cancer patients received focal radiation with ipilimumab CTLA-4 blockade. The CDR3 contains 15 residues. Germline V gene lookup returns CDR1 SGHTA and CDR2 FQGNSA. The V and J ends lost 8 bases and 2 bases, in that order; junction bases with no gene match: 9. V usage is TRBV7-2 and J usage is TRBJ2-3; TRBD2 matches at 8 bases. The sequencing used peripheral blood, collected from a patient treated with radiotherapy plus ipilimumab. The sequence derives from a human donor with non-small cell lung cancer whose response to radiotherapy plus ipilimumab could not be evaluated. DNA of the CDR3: TGTGCCAGCGGAGTTAGCGGGATTCCCACAGATACGCAGTATTTT. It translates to CASGVSGIPTDTQYF.